The next 20 T cell receptor beta chains were all read from a single sample in a study of cytomegalovirus exposure and HLA in healthy donors. The protocol was immunoSEQ multiplex PCR, while the TCRdb copy is restricted to in-frame clones and leaves out a portion. The table shows about 60,000 clones, with around 96% occurring only once. The sample was PBMCs. These receptors were collected from a man aged 18 to 35 in good health and CMV-seronegative.

The chain employs TRBV10-3 and TRBJ2-7, with D maybe TRBD1 (6 bases). CDR1 and CDR2 from the germline V gene are ENHRY and SYGVKD. This CDR3 contains 14 residues. Trimming took 3 bases from V and 2 from J, leaving 11 bases between them. The CDR3 DNA follows: TGTGCCATCAGTGACCTAACAGGGCCCTACGAGCAGTACTTC. Its translation: CAISDLTGPYEQYF.

The chain combines TRBV14 with TRBJ2-7, with D maybe TRBD2 (6 bases). V dropped 1 base and J dropped 5 bases, with 12 bases sitting between them. This CDR3 is 14 amino acids long. CDR1 SGHDN and CDR2 FVKESK come from the germline V gene. CDR3 DNA sequence: TGTGCCAGCAGCCAAGTGGCGGGGTTCGACGAGCAGTACTTC. Protein product: CASSQVAGFDEQYF.

This chain joins TRBV11-2 and TRBJ2-3, with D possibly being TRBD2 (6 bases). The CDR3 covers 17 residues. Germline V gene sequence: CDR1 SGHAT, CDR2 FQNNGV. Between the trimmed V and J ends, which lost 5 bases and 0 bases, there was a span of 18 bases. The CDR3 nucleotides read TGTGCCAGCAGCCCCGGTAGAGGACTAACTAGCACAGATACGCAGTATTTT. This gives the protein CASSPGRGLTSTDTQYF.

The rearrangement joins TRBV18 to TRBJ2-1, with 10 positions matching TRBD2. V gave up 3 bases and J gave up 8 bases; unmatched junction bases: 4. There are 14 residues in the CDR3. Germline V CDR1 and CDR2: KGHSH, LQKENI. The CDR3 nucleotides are TGTGCCAGCTCACCGACTAGCGGGTTCTATGAGCAGTTCTTC. This encodes CASSPTSGFYEQFF.

The chain is built from TRBV2 and TRBJ2-1, with no clear D. The CDR3 extends over 13 amino acids. The V and J ends lost 4 bases and 9 bases respectively, with 13 bases between them. From germline, CDR1 is SNHLY and CDR2 FYNNEI. CDR3 DNA sequence: TGTGCCAGCAGTGTAGAGCTAGGTGTTGAGCAGTTCTTC. This gives the protein CASSVELGVEQFF.

V usage is TRBV18 and J usage is TRBJ2-1; D is possibly TRBD2 (6 bases). This CDR3 contains 15 residues. Germline V gene lookup returns CDR1 KGHSH and CDR2 LQKENI. V was trimmed by 4 bases and J by 7 bases, leaving 17 bases between them. CDR3 bases: TGTGCCAGCTCACTGGGGACTCTCCCCTTTAATGAGCAGTTCTTC. Protein sequence: CASSLGTLPFNEQFF.

This clone was seen a single time. V gene TRBV13 combines with J gene TRBJ2-1, with a possible D match to TRBD1 (6 bases). Germline V gene data show CDR1 as PRHDT and CDR2 as FYEKMQ (reference sequence). The V gene lost 0 bases and the J gene lost 7 bases, with 10 bases spanning the gap. The CDR3 contains 14 residues. In DNA, the CDR3 is TGTGCCAGCAGCTTAGGACAGGGCCTGAATGAGCAGTTCTTC. Its translation: CASSLGQGLNEQFF.

This clone is a singleton in its sample. The chain combines TRBV30 with TRBJ2-2; D is unclear. Trimming pared 3 bases from V and 1 base from J, leaving 12 bases between. This CDR3 spans 15 amino acids. CDR1 is GTSNPN, CDR2 SVGIG, per germline (reference sequence). The CDR3 spells CAWSLELLNTGELFF. The CDR3 coding sequence is TGTGCCTGGAGCCTAGAACTCCTGAACACCGGGGAGCTGTTTTTT. Complete variable domain (other parts from reference TRBV30 and TRBJ2-2): SQTIHQWPATLVQPVGSPLSLECTVEGTSNPNLYWYRQAAGRGLQLLFYSVGIGQISSEVPQNLSASRPQDRQFILSSKKLLLSDSGFYLCAWSLELLNTGELFFGEGSRLTVL.

The rearrangement joins TRBV27 to TRBJ1-5; D might be TRBD1 (6 bases). Germline assignment: CDR1 MNHEY and CDR2 SMNVEV (reference sequence). The ends were cut back, 10 bases at V and 3 bases at J, with 19 bases in the middle. This CDR3 has 15 amino acids. CDR3 in DNA: TGTGCCACGCGTAGACTCCGGGACACCAATCAGCCCCAGCATTTT. Amino acids: CATRRLRDTNQPQHF.

The chain has TRBV5-4 and TRBJ2-1; 7 bases match TRBD1. V lost 2 bases and J lost 1; bases outside the gene matches: 6. The CDR3 sequence is 16 residues long. Germline values: CDR1 SGHNT, CDR2 YYREEE (reference sequence). CDR3 DNA sequence: TGTGCCAGCAGCTTTGAGGGGGCCGGGTCCTACAATGAGCAGTTCTTC. Protein product: CASSFEGAGSYNEQFF.

This rearrangement joins TRBV5-1 to TRBJ2-6, with D possibly matching TRBD1 (6 bases). V lost 0 bases, J lost 1 base, and 11 bases lay in between. The CDR3 is made up of 17 amino acids. Germline values: CDR1 SGHRS, CDR2 YFSETQ. CDR3 amino acids: CASSLEATGSGANVLTF. CDR3 sequence (DNA): TGCGCCAGCAGCTTGGAAGCCACAGGGTCTGGGGCCAACGTCCTGACTTTC. The variable domain in full, with the rest retrieved from reference TRBV5-1 and TRBJ2-6, is KAGVTQTPRYLIKTRGQQVTLSCSPISGHRSVSWYQQTPGQGLQFLFEYFSETQRNKGNFPGRFSGRQFSNSRSEMNVSTLELGDSALYLCASSLEATGSGANVLTFGAGSRLTVL.

The rearrangement links TRBV9 to TRBJ2-6; D is undetermined. The germline V and J ends were trimmed by 0 bases and 4 bases, with 11 bases remaining between them. Germline loops: CDR1 SGDLS, CDR2 YYNGEE. This CDR3 spans 16 amino acids. The CDR3: CASSVDRKLGANVLTF. CDR3 nucleotide sequence: TGTGCCAGCAGCGTAGATAGAAAGCTGGGGGCCAACGTCCTGACTTTC.

The V gene is TRBV27, the J gene TRBJ1-2; 9 nucleotides line up with TRBD1. Germline CDR1 MNHEY, CDR2 SMNVEV (reference sequence). This CDR3 has 13 amino acids. J lost 6 bases, V lost 5 bases, and 4 bases had no gene match. CDR3 sequence reads: CASSGGQGDGYTF. The CDR3 DNA is TGTGCCAGCAGTGGGGGACAGGGTGATGGCTACACCTTC.

This clone was observed a few times. J is TRBJ2-2 and V is TRBV4-3; a weak D match, TRBD1 (6 bases). V was trimmed by 3 bases and J by 0 bases, leaving 11 bases between them. This CDR3 region has 16 residues. Germline V CDR1 and CDR2: LGHNA, YSLEER. The CDR3 coding sequence is TGCGCCAGCAGCCATCGTGCAGGGGCGAACACCGGGGAGCTGTTTTTT. This translates into CASSHRAGANTGELFF.

The chain recombines TRBV9 with TRBJ1-2, with D perhaps TRBD1 (5 bases). This CDR3 is 14 amino acids long. Germline loops: CDR1 SGDLS, CDR2 YYNGEE. V gave up 3 bases and J gave up 4 bases, with 13 bases separating them. The CDR3 sequence: CASSGTGAGYGYTF. CDR3 sequence (DNA): TGTGCCAGCAGCGGAACTGGGGCAGGCTATGGCTACACCTTC.

This chain's CDR3 is CASSLLAGGTDTQYF. The CDR3 DNA sequence: TGTGCCAGCAGCCTACTAGCGGGAGGGACAGATACGCAGTATTTT. The chain has TRBV11-2 and TRBJ2-3, with TRBD2 matching over 13 bases. The length of the CDR3 is 15 residues. Per germline, CDR1 SGHAT and CDR2 FQNNGV. The V gene end was trimmed by 5 bases and the J gene end by 3 bases; junction bases not matched to a gene: 2.

The chain links TRBV7-6 to TRBJ1-4; maybe TRBD1 (5 bases). Germline values: CDR1 SGHVS, CDR2 FNYEAQ. The CDR3 spans 16 residues. Trimming took off 3 bases at V and 2 bases at J, with 13 bases between the two ends. CDR3 sequence (DNA): TGTGCCAGCAGCTTGGACCTCCCAGGGACTAATGAAAAACTGTTTTTT. Its translation is CASSLDLPGTNEKLFF. The entire variable domain, with the rest obtained from reference TRBV7-6 and TRBJ1-4, is as follows: GAGVSQSPRYKVTKRGQDVALRCDPISGHVSLYWYRQALGQGPEFLTYFNYEAQQDKSGLPNDRFSAERPEGSISTLTIQRTEQRDSAMYRCASSLDLPGTNEKLFFGSGTQLSVL.

The chain combines TRBV11-2 with TRBJ2-7; 11 bases are a match to TRBD2. The V and J ends lost 5 bases and 1 base, in that order; junction bases with no gene match: 4. Germline V CDR1 and CDR2: SGHAT, FQNNGV. The CDR3 has 15 amino acids. The CDR3 region has the DNA TGTGCCAGCAGCATGACTAGCGGGACTTCCTACGAGCAGTACTTC. Translated, it gives CASSMTSGTSYEQYF.

The rearrangement links TRBV21-1 to TRBJ2-7; the listed D gene, TRBD1, was not tested against the DNA. TRBV21-1 is listed as a pseudogene. The CDR3 is made up of 16 amino acids. CDR3 bases: TGTGCCAGCAGCAGGAAAAGGACACATAATTACTACGAGCAGTACTTC. Protein sequence: CASSRKRTHNYYEQYF.

The rearrangement joins TRBV11-2 to TRBJ1-4; 9 positions match TRBD1. CDR1 and CDR2 (germline): SGHAT, FQNNGV. The V and J ends lost 4 bases and 5 bases, in that order; junction bases with no gene match: 5. There are 15 residues in the CDR3. The CDR3 reads CASSSTGTGNEKLFF. CDR3 bases: TGTGCCAGCAGCTCGACCGGGACAGGGAATGAAAAACTGTTTTTT.